This TCR beta chain was observed in a study of T-cell memory formation after mild COVID-19. Study summary: There were largely donor-specific TCR clusters.

Researchers used 5'RACE with constant-segment primers to make TCR alpha and TCR beta cDNA libraries that carry sample barcodes and UMIs. MiXCR, applied by TCRdb to the 5' RACE reads, yields one record per CDR3 protein. Among 450,000 to 700,000 distinct CDR3 sequences listed, around 17% were seen once. Study results and caveats: There was a balanced CD4/CD8 profile in clones contracting day 15 to 85, and later expanders leaned CD4+.

This clonotype was seen a few times. As yet, its antigen is unknown. Germline assignment: CDR1 MNHEY and CDR2 SVGAGI. The CDR3 runs to 17 residues. V gave up 0 bases and J gave up 7 bases, with 16 bases separating them. This chain joins TRBV6-5 and TRBJ1-6; maybe TRBD1 (6 bases). Source material: PBMCs or a T cell subset sorted from them (not recorded which). The clonotype was recovered from an adult woman who had mild COVID-19 (a few samples of this study predate the infection). Cell type and time point are not known. The CDR3 here is CASSYSTSRGGNSPLHF. As DNA, the CDR3 is TGTGCCAGCAGTTACTCGACTTCCAGGGGTGGGAATTCACCCCTCCACTTT.